This T cell receptor (beta chain) was obtained from a study of blood T cells in healthy people across ages. Findings of the study overall: Samples with more naive T cells showed higher observed beta diversity. Estimates of diversity drawn from one million T cells were considered underestimates.

This CDR3 comprises 11 residues. Germline V CDR1 and CDR2: DFQATT, SNEGSKA (reference sequence). The V gene lost 5 bases and the J gene lost 2 bases, with 7 bases spanning the gap. The authors ran a second PCR of 7 to 11 cycles using a sample-barcoded 5' primer and a J-beta primer mix. Every single cDNA molecule received a tag from a template-switch adaptor with 12 random nucleotides. A single record per CDR3 protein comes from TCRdb applying MiXCR to the 5' RACE reads. The top ten hold 25% to 30% of the sample, which has around 800,000 distinct CDR3 sequences, 62% seen once. For this clonotype: The antigen remains undetermined.

The chain recombines TRBV20-1 with TRBJ2-7; perhaps TRBD2 as D (6 bases). The specimen was blood. The sequence was collected from a man aged 30 to 45 in good health. The CDR3 nucleotides are TGCAGTGCTCCGGGGGCCTACGAGCAGTACTTC. As protein: CSAPGAYEQYF.